This T cell receptor (beta chain) was sequenced in a study of blood T cell repertoires in COVID-19. V was pared by 3 bases and J by 7 bases, with 9 bases between. CDR1 and CDR2 from the germline V gene are SQVTM and ANQGSEA. This CDR3 is built from 12 residues. This clone was found once. The data were produced by immunoSEQ multiplex PCR, yet TCRdb's version contains in-frame clones alone and is incomplete. This sample has some 70,000 clones; around 87% occur once, and the top ten carry roughly 8%. The chain links TRBV29-1 to TRBJ1-4; no clear D. This TCR came from a man aged 50 to 60 with active COVID-19. Sequencing was carried out using peripheral blood. CDR3 sequence reads: CSVETGSEKLFF. The CDR3 region has the DNA TGCAGCGTTGAGACGGGAAGTGAAAAACTGTTTTTT.